The 7 T cell receptor beta chains presented below share a single source sample, sequenced in a study of lymphopenia after photon versus proton radiotherapy. Some clones are missing from TCRdb's copy, which holds only in-frame ones; the method was immunoSEQ multiplex PCR. The table has 55,000 to 70,000 clones, 85% to 95% seen once; the top ten hold 2% to 2.5%. The material was peripheral blood, obtained from a patient treated with photon-based radiotherapy. The receptors were gathered from a woman between 35 and 50 years old with cholangiocarcinoma.

This chain connects TRBV30 to TRBJ2-5; 8 bases line up with TRBD1. CDR3 size: 14 residues. Germline V gene lookup returns CDR1 GTSNPN and CDR2 SVGIG (reference sequence). V trimming: 4 bases; J trimming: 4 bases; junction bases outside the gene matches: 8. In DNA form, the CDR3 reads TGTGCCTGGACCCAGGGGGCGCGGAGAGAGACCCAGTACTTC. Translating gives CAWTQGARRETQYF.

CDR3 in amino acids: CATSTRTSGPETQYF. Written as DNA, the CDR3 is TGTGCCACCAGCACTAGAACTAGCGGTCCAGAGACCCAGTACTTC. V usage is TRBV15 and J usage is TRBJ2-5; 8 bases align to TRBD2. Looked up from germline, CDR1 is LNHNV and CDR2 is YYDKDF (reference sequence). The CDR3 totals 15 residues. The trim removed 4 bases at V and 4 bases at J, leaving 8 bases unmatched.

The chain uses TRBV4-3 and TRBJ2-1; D not certain. Trimming removed 1 base at V and 2 bases at J, with 6 bases between. The CDR3 is made up of 14 amino acids. CDR1 LGHNA and CDR2 YSLEER come from the germline V gene. The CDR3 protein is CASSQAGTYNEQFF. The CDR3 DNA reads as TGCGCCAGCAGCCAAGCTGGTACCTACAATGAGCAGTTCTTC.

V is TRBV18 and J is TRBJ2-7, with 12 bases aligning to TRBD1. The CDR3 extends over 15 amino acids. The V segment lost 3 bases and the J segment 5 bases; nucleotides outside the gene matches: 5. Germline CDR1 reads KGHSH; CDR2 reads LQKENI. CDR3: CASSPGQGAFDEQYF. The CDR3 coding sequence is TGTGCCAGCTCACCGGGACAGGGGGCCTTTGACGAGCAGTACTTC.

V usage is TRBV7-3 and J usage is TRBJ2-3, with D possibly called TRBD1 or TRBD2 (6 bases each). CDR3 length: 14 amino acids. Trimming removed 4 bases from V and 6 bases from J, with 14 bases in between. Germline CDR1 is SGHTA and CDR2 is FQGTGA. As DNA, the CDR3 is TGTGCCAGCAGCTCGGGACATGGAGGGGATACGCAGTATTTT. It is translated as CASSSGHGGDTQYF.

The CDR3: CSVEGNRGRFYGYTF. For the CDR3, the DNA is TGCAGCGTTGAAGGAAACAGGGGGCGCTTCTATGGCTACACCTTC. The V gene is TRBV29-1, the J gene TRBJ1-2; TRBD1 aligns across 9 bases. The germline gives CDR1 SQVTM, CDR2 ANQGSEA. The CDR3 length is 15 residues. The V gene end was trimmed by 1 base and the J gene end by 4 bases; junction bases not matched to a gene: 7.

The chain uses TRBV6-1 and TRBJ2-5; no clear D gene. Trimming cost V 4 bases and J 5 bases, with 5 bases left between them. The CDR3 runs to 11 residues. Germline CDR1 MNHNS, CDR2 SASEGT. CDR3 loop: CASSVGETQYF. DNA for the CDR3: TGTGCCAGCAGTGTAGGTGAGACCCAGTACTTC.